This entry features one T cell receptor beta chain sequence. Its cognate antigen has yet to be identified. Base qualities are not recorded, but no much larger clone differs from it by a single base. This entry belongs to a study of T cell responses to AZD1222 COVID-19 vaccine (dated by TCRdb to the early 2020s). Context from the whole study: Because spike-specific TCR depth and breadth did not differ between the two schedules, AZD1222 recipients who got a second dose at roughly 4 weeks were pooled with those who got a second dose at roughly 12 weeks. TCR sequencing covered about 230 trial participants: 207 given two doses of AZD1222 and 26 given two doses of MenACWY control vaccine. Trial participants were enrolled into age subgroups of 18-55, 56-69 and 70-plus years, which contained 148, 28 and 57 TCR-sequenced participants, respectively.

The CDR3 regions of human TCRbeta chains were subjected to immunosequencing. For the original study's pipeline: TCRs in the repertoires were matched against a reference library of SARS-CoV-2-specific TCRs that had been generated with the MIRA antigen-specificity platform. Breadth was defined as the fraction of unique TCRs that were SARS-CoV-2-associated. Depth was defined as the fraction of total T cells that were SARS-CoV-2-associated. Using the MIRA data, each spike-specific TCR was mapped to the spike region that the TCR reacts to and placed in a CD4 or CD8 class. Log10-transformed breadth and depth values were compared by one-way ANOVA with Sidak's multiple comparisons tests. This immuneACCESS table, as held by TCRdb, lists in-frame sequences with V and J called but not all clones. Of the missing ones, under half trace to an unresolved V gene in checked studies; the others have no known cause. For V, J and clone size, that table is used; D and trimming come from the DNA. The sample data list 100,000 or so clones, and around nine tenths of these were observed just once. More than 15% of the sample is taken by the ten largest.

Interpreted using the paper, the time point label stands for: baseline before first vaccination. The vaccinee samples were drawn from two UK trials, COV001 and COV002, one of which was a single-blind randomized controlled phase 2/3 trial testing AZD1222 (ChAdOx1 nCoV-19) in healthy adults. For TCRbeta chain sequencing, PBMC samples were collected from trial participants at day 0 and at day 28 after the second dose. Paper-wide results and their limitations: Participants were mostly white British and included more females than males, and it was suggested by the authors that clonal diversity may have been underestimated. The whole spike protein was spanned by vaccine-associated CD4 TCRs, and dominant responses were seen in regions 160-218 and 743-854. Conclusions about previously exposed vaccinees were limited because only six AZD1222 recipients were SARS-CoV-2 seropositive at baseline. No day 14 peak-response samples were available, so repertoires were characterized only after the peak T cell response. A significant rise in spike-specific TCR breadth and depth was observed after two AZD1222 doses relative to day 0 and relative to MenACWY recipients. In the small 56-69-year group, the increase in depth fell short of significance, most likely because of low power. Epitopes outside the regions mutated in the B.1.351 and B.1.1.7 variants were reportedly recognized by nearly half of the unique spike-specific TCRs.

The germline V and J ends show losses of 5 bases and 12 bases respectively, and no gene match explains 6 bases of the junction. From the cysteine up to the phenylalanine, the CDR3 has a length of 12 residues. Here the CDR3 DNA is all that survives: 36 bases in frame from base 1. According to the germline V gene (reference sequence), CDR1 reads SGHKS and CDR2 reads YYEKEE. The material was peripheral blood, obtained on day 0 of AZD1222 vaccination. The chain uses TRBV5-5 and TRBJ2-7; 12 of the junction bases match TRBD1. This TCR was recovered from an adult in good health. The nucleotide sequence is TGTGCCAGCAGGTCCGGGACAGGGGGCGGGTACTTC. Its amino acids are CASRSGTGGGYF.